The present entry profiles one TCR beta chain with its context. This record belongs to a study of blood T cell repertoires in COVID-19. Study in general: There were acute and convalescent COVID-19 samples, and they came from the United States, Italy and Spain. PBMCs, B-cell-depleted T cells, or T cells provided the cDNA or gDNA that made up the material.

The V gene end was trimmed by 4 bases and the J gene end by 1 base; junction bases not matched to a gene: 11. The CDR3 length is 18 residues. The germline CDR1 and CDR2 sequences are SGHKS and YYEKEE (reference sequence). In the source study's methods: The assay estimated nucleated cells by amplifying reference gene primers. TCRdb keeps only in-frame clones here, not all; method: immunoSEQ multiplex PCR. The D gene and trimming were derived from the DNA, and the V and J assignments and clone size from that table. This table has 470,000 or so clones, 85% to 90% appearing once. The chain links TRBV5-5 to TRBJ1-4; 9 nucleotides match TRBD1. The TCR was taken from a woman between 25 and 40 years old with acute or convalescent COVID-19. Material for sequencing was peripheral blood. CDR3 in amino acids: CASSPDRDRERTNEKLFF. CDR3 bases: TGTGCCAGCAGCCCGGACCGGGACAGGGAAAGAACTAATGAAAAACTGTTTTTT.